These T cell receptor beta chains were read from a single sample in a study of blood T cell repertoires in COVID-19. TCRdb's copy holds only in-frame clones and misses some; the assay was immunoSEQ multiplex PCR. Seen here are nearly 100,000 clones, 86% observed once, and the top ten hold roughly 1.7%. Sequences were obtained from peripheral blood. The receptors originated from a man older than 75 with acute or convalescent COVID-19. CDR3s include the opening cysteine and the closing phenylalanine or tryptophan. A D gene is named only where the DNA matches it firmly. Clone size, where shown, is once, few, many, or a class for clones that have expanded.

v_call: TRBV7-9
j_call: TRBJ1-3
clone_size: once
d_call: NA
cdr3_aa: CASSFQGTVSGNTIYF
cdr3_nt: TGTGCCAGCAGCTTCCAGGGGACGGTCTCTGGAAACACCATATATTTT

v_call: TRBV5-1
j_call: TRBJ2-5
clone_size: NA
d_call: TRBD1
cdr3_aa: CASSSGQVQETQYF
cdr3_nt: TGCGCCAGCAGTTCAGGACAGGTCCAAGAGACCCAGTACTTC

v_call: TRBV2
j_call: TRBJ1-3
clone_size: NA
d_call: TRBD1
cdr3_aa: CASSEGDSRNTIYF
cdr3_nt: TGTGCCAGCAGTGAAGGGGACAGTAGGAACACCATATATTTT

v_call: TRBV5-4
j_call: TRBJ2-3
clone_size: NA
d_call: TRBD2
cdr3_aa: CASSRTSGRTDTQYF
cdr3_nt: TGTGCCAGCAGCCGGACTAGCGGGAGAACAGATACGCAGTATTTT

v_call: TRBV10-3
j_call: TRBJ2-7
clone_size: NA
d_call: NA
cdr3_aa: CAMTELPLRGFTYEQYF
cdr3_nt: TGTGCCATGACCGAACTTCCCCTACGAGGGTTTACCTACGAGCAGTACTTC

v_call: TRBV21-1
j_call: TRBJ1-5
clone_size: once
d_call: NA
cdr3_aa: CASSKGYRVGQPQHF
cdr3_nt: TGTGCCAGCAGCAAAGGGTACAGGGTCGGTCAGCCCCAGCATTTT

v_call: TRBV27
j_call: TRBJ2-3
clone_size: NA
d_call: NA
cdr3_aa: CASSFQQGRDTQYF
cdr3_nt: TGTGCCAGCAGTTTTCAACAGGGGAGGGATACGCAGTATTTT

v_call: TRBV15
j_call: TRBJ1-1
clone_size: NA
d_call: NA
cdr3_aa: CATSNLGGDTEAFF
cdr3_nt: TGTGCCACCAGTAACCTGGGAGGAGACACTGAAGCTTTCTTT

v_call: TRBV27
j_call: TRBJ2-7
clone_size: NA
d_call: TRBD2
cdr3_aa: CASSRTVAGAPYEQYF
cdr3_nt: TGTGCCAGCAGCCGTACGGTCGCGGGAGCACCCTACGAGCAGTACTTC

v_call: TRBV6-6
j_call: TRBJ1-2
clone_size: NA
d_call: NA
cdr3_aa: CASSYSSGNGYTF
cdr3_nt: TGTGCCAGCAGTTACTCGTCAGGGAACGGCTACACCTTC

v_call: TRBV4-1
j_call: TRBJ1-5
clone_size: NA
d_call: NA
cdr3_aa: CASSQEPLFPGMPYRPQHF
cdr3_nt: TGCGCCAGCAGCCAAGAACCACTTTTTCCCGGGATGCCTTACCGGCCCCAGCATTTT

v_call: TRBV19
j_call: TRBJ2-7
clone_size: NA
d_call: NA
cdr3_aa: CASSGQGVGYEQYF
cdr3_nt: TGTGCCAGTAGTGGGCAGGGCGTCGGCTACGAGCAGTACTTC

v_call: TRBV19
j_call: TRBJ1-6
clone_size: NA
d_call: NA
cdr3_aa: CASSIRRDYNSPLHF
cdr3_nt: TGTGCCAGTAGTATCCGCCGGGACTATAATTCACCCCTCCACTTT

v_call: TRBV7-2
j_call: TRBJ1-4
clone_size: NA
d_call: NA
cdr3_aa: CASSLGAGNEKLFF
cdr3_nt: TGTGCCAGCAGCTTAGGCGCGGGAAATGAAAAACTGTTTTTT

v_call: TRBV7-2
j_call: TRBJ2-1
clone_size: once
d_call: TRBD2
cdr3_aa: CASRSGRTPPNEQFF
cdr3_nt: TGTGCCAGCAGGAGCGGGAGAACTCCTCCCAATGAGCAGTTCTTC

v_call: TRBV29-1
j_call: TRBJ2-1
clone_size: NA
d_call: NA
cdr3_aa: CSVGVSGGYNEQFF
cdr3_nt: TGCAGCGTTGGGGTTAGCGGAGGATACAATGAGCAGTTCTTC

v_call: TRBV24-1
j_call: TRBJ2-1
clone_size: NA
d_call: TRBD2
cdr3_aa: CATSDPGLAGYNEQFF
cdr3_nt: TGTGCCACCAGTGATCCGGGACTAGCGGGTTACAATGAGCAGTTCTTC

v_call: TRBV6-6
j_call: TRBJ1-1
clone_size: NA
d_call: NA
cdr3_aa: CASSTHGSNTEAFF
cdr3_nt: TGTGCCAGCAGTACCCACGGGTCGAACACTGAAGCTTTCTTT

v_call: TRBV5-1
j_call: TRBJ2-1
clone_size: NA
d_call: NA
cdr3_aa: CASSLEGHEQFF
cdr3_nt: TGCGCCAGCAGCTTGGAGGGGCATGAGCAGTTCTTC

v_call: TRBV4-3
j_call: TRBJ2-7
clone_size: NA
d_call: TRBD2
cdr3_aa: CASSRTSADYEQYF
cdr3_nt: TGCGCCAGCAGCCGGACTAGCGCAGACTACGAGCAGTACTTC

v_call: TRBV7-2
j_call: TRBJ2-1
clone_size: once
d_call: NA
cdr3_aa: CASSLSRGFNEQFF
cdr3_nt: TGTGCCAGCAGCTTGAGTAGGGGCTTCAATGAGCAGTTCTTC

v_call: TRBV6-5
j_call: TRBJ1-3
clone_size: few
d_call: TRBD1
cdr3_aa: CASRVQGSGNTIYF
cdr3_nt: TGTGCCAGCAGAGTACAGGGGTCCGGAAACACCATATATTTT

v_call: TRBV6-2/TRBV6-3
j_call: TRBJ2-1
clone_size: NA
d_call: TRBD2
cdr3_aa: CASSYTETSGRLSSYNEQFF
cdr3_nt: TGTGCCAGCAGTTACACCGAGACTAGCGGGAGGCTAAGCTCCTACAATGAGCAGTTCTTC

v_call: TRBV30
j_call: TRBJ1-1
clone_size: once
d_call: NA
cdr3_aa: CACRGSDTEAFF
cdr3_nt: TGTGCCTGCCGGGGAAGCGACACTGAAGCTTTCTTT